The clone carrying this T cell receptor (beta chain) was seen more than once but under ten times. Its cognate antigen is unknown. The data derive from a study of blood T cells in healthy people across ages. Findings of the study overall: TCR beta diversity was tightly associated with the proportion of naive T cells. Roughly linearly, TCR beta diversity per million T cells fell as age increased. Whereas aged donors had fewer naive CD4+ cells, long-lived donors had more of them and higher diversity.

The V end lost 0 bases, the J end lost 13 bases, and 16 bases lay between the germline ends. Germline V gene sequence: CDR1 LGHDT, CDR2 YNNKEL (reference sequence). This CDR3 spans 14 amino acids. Next came a second PCR, run for about 7 to 11 cycles, which used a sample-barcoded 5' primer along with a J-beta primer mix. All cDNA molecules were each tagged by a template-switch adaptor with 12 random nucleotides. TCRdb processed the 5' RACE reads anew with MiXCR; each CDR3 protein has one entry. The sample carries fewer than 950,000 distinct CDR3 sequences, roughly 34% recorded once. The rearrangement links TRBV3-1 to TRBJ2-4; tentatively, D is TRBD1 or TRBD2 (5 bases each). This TCR was recovered from a man aged 18 to 29 in good health. Sample: blood. The CDR3 reads CASSQDGRVGEQYF. CDR3 coding DNA: TGTGCCAGCAGCCAAGACGGCAGGGTGGGGGAGCAGTACTTC.